These T cell receptor beta chains were read from a single sample in a study of chemoradiotherapy in HPV16-positive cancers. Produced via immunoSEQ multiplex PCR; TCRdb's table is partial and in-frame only. Of about 13,000 clones listed, roughly 88% are singletons. Source: blood, taken from a patient who underwent chemoradiotherapy. These TCRs come from a human donor with HPV-associated anogenital cancer. CDR3s include the opening cysteine and the closing phenylalanine or tryptophan. A D gene is named only where the DNA matches it firmly. Some rows mark clone size as missing; the rest say once, few, many or name a class of expanded clone.

v_call	clone_size	d_call	j_call	cdr3_nt	cdr3_aa
TRBV2	NA	NA	TRBJ1-5	TGTGCCAGCAATGTGGGGGGGTCGGGTCAGCCCCAGCATTTT	CASNVGGSGQPQHF
TRBV2	few	NA	TRBJ1-2	TGTGCCAGCGGTCCACCGAGGGAGGGCACATATGGCTACACCTTC	CASGPPREGTYGYTF
TRBV6-5	NA	NA	TRBJ1-1	TGTGCCAGCGGGAAGGGGAGGAACACTGAAGCTTTCTTT	CASGKGRNTEAFF
TRBV15	NA	NA	TRBJ1-2	TGTGCCACCAGCAGAGGGCAGGGAGCTAACTATGGCTACACCTTC	CATSRGQGANYGYTF
TRBV5-4	NA	TRBD1	TRBJ2-1	TGTGCCAGCAGCGTCGGGACAGGGCCCAGCTCCTACAATGAGCAGTTCTTC	CASSVGTGPSSYNEQFF
TRBV11-2	NA	NA	TRBJ1-5	TGTGCCAGCAGCCCGGGTACCATAGGGCAGCCCCAGCATTTT	CASSPGTIGQPQHF
TRBV6-4	NA	NA	TRBJ1-1	TGTGCCAGCAGTGATAGGGATCGGAGCACTGAAGCTTTCTTT	CASSDRDRSTEAFF
TRBV11-2	NA	NA	TRBJ2-3	TGTGCCAGCAGCTTAGACGGGACCGTCACAGATACGCAGTATTTT	CASSLDGTVTDTQYF
TRBV5-1	NA	NA	TRBJ1-3	TGCGCCAGCAGCAACCAGGGCTCTGGAAACACCATATATTTT	CASSNQGSGNTIYF
TRBV6-1	NA	NA	TRBJ1-2	TGTGCCAGCAGTGATCATTCAGGGTTCGACACCTTC	CASSDHSGFDTF
TRBV30	NA	NA	TRBJ1-1	TGTGCCTGGGATCACGGAGACACTGAAGCTTTCTTT	CAWDHGDTEAFF
TRBV7-8	NA	TRBD2	TRBJ2-1	TGTGCCAGCAGCCCGGGGACTAGCGGGGGGCAATACAATGAGCAGTTCTTC	CASSPGTSGGQYNEQFF
TRBV5-1	NA	NA	TRBJ2-2	TGCGCCAGCAGCTCCTCACAACAGGGATACACCGGGGAGCTGTTTTTT	CASSSSQQGYTGELFF
TRBV5-6	NA	NA	TRBJ1-1	TGTGCCAGCAGCTTGATGGCCGGGAACACTGAAGCTTTCTTT	CASSLMAGNTEAFF
TRBV7-9	NA	NA	TRBJ2-4	TGTGCCAGCAGCGGATTAGCCAAAAACATTCAGTACTTC	CASSGLAKNIQYF
TRBV30	few	TRBD1	TRBJ2-7	TGTGCCTGGAGTGCCCAGGGGGACAACGAGCAGTACTTC	CAWSAQGDNEQYF
TRBV2	NA	NA	TRBJ1-1	TGTGCCAGCAGAGCCGGGGAAAACACTGAAGCTTTCTTT	CASRAGENTEAFF
TRBV5-1	few	TRBD1	TRBJ2-1	TGCGCCAGCAGCTTACAGGGGGGATATGGTGAGCAGTTCTTC	CASSLQGGYGEQFF
TRBV11-2	NA	TRBD1	TRBJ2-4	TGTGCCAGCAGCTTAGGGGGGACAGGAAACATTCAGTACTTC	CASSLGGTGNIQYF
TRBV2	NA	TRBD2	TRBJ2-5	TGTGCCAGCAGTCAATTGGCGGGGGGGCAAGAGACCCAGTACTTC	CASSQLAGGQETQYF
TRBV4-1	NA	TRBD2	TRBJ2-7	TGCGCCAGCAGCACAACTAGCGGGGGCAGGGAAAACGAGCAGTACTTC	CASSTTSGGRENEQYF
TRBV30	few	TRBD1	TRBJ1-6	TGTGCCTGGACGGTTCCGGGGACAGTCGGTGCATCACCCCTCCACTTT	CAWTVPGTVGASPLHF
TRBV9	NA	NA	TRBJ1-2	TGTGCCAGCAGTGTGGACAGAAACTATGGCTACACCTTC	CASSVDRNYGYTF
TRBV30	once	TRBD1	TRBJ1-1	TGTGCCTGTAAGGACAGGGACGGGGTGAACACTGAAGCTTTCTTT	CACKDRDGVNTEAFF
TRBV11-2	NA	NA	TRBJ2-5	TGTGCCAGCAGCCAAGGATGGGGGGCACAAGAGACCCAGTACTTC	CASSQGWGAQETQYF
TRBV21-1	NA	NA	TRBJ1-5	TGTGCCAGCAGCAAAGCTGGAGGGTGCGCTCAGCCCCAGCATTTT	CASSKAGGCAQPQHF
TRBV4-2	NA	NA	TRBJ1-5	TGTGCCAGCAGCCAAGAGGTCAAGGGGCGTCAGCCCCAGCATTTT	CASSQEVKGRQPQHF
TRBV7-3	NA	NA	TRBJ2-6	TGTGCCAGCAGCACAAGGGGAGGGGCCAACGTCCTGACTTTC	CASSTRGGANVLTF
TRBV25-1	NA	TRBD1	TRBJ2-1	TGTGCCAGCCACCGGGGACAGGGGGGGAACAATGAGCAGTTCTTC	CASHRGQGGNNEQFF
TRBV9	NA	NA	TRBJ2-1	TGTGCCAGCAGCGTGGCGAGGGGCTTAGACAATGAGCAGTTCTTC	CASSVARGLDNEQFF
TRBV2	NA	TRBD1	TRBJ2-3	TGTGCCAGCACGAGACAGGGTCCCACAGATACGCAGTATTTT	CASTRQGPTDTQYF
TRBV9	once	TRBD2	TRBJ2-3	TGTGCCAGCAGCGTAGGTGAAACGGGGGGGCAGGTTACGCAGTATTTT	CASSVGETGGQVTQYF
TRBV15	NA	NA	TRBJ2-5	TGTGCCACCAGCAAAGACAGGAGATTCCAAGAGACCCAGTACTTC	CATSKDRRFQETQYF
TRBV6-1	once	NA	TRBJ1-2	TGTGCCAGCAGTGAAAGTAGTAGGGTCGGTGGCTACACCTTC	CASSESSRVGGYTF
TRBV6-1	NA	NA	TRBJ2-2	TGTGCCAGCAGAGGGGTGCGGGGGCTCACCGGGGAGCTGTTTTTT	CASRGVRGLTGELFF
TRBV9	few	NA	TRBJ2-5	TGTGCCAGCAGCACGGAGGGCGGGTGGGAGACCCAGTACTTC	CASSTEGGWETQYF
TRBV18	NA	NA	TRBJ2-3	TGTGCCAGCTCCCTCGGCAGTAGCACAGATACGCAGTATTTT	CASSLGSSTDTQYF
TRBV14	NA	NA	TRBJ1-3	TGTGCCAGCAGCCAAGTAAGAACTGGAAACACCATATATTTT	CASSQVRTGNTIYF
TRBV7-2	NA	NA	TRBJ2-7	TGTGCCAGCAGCTTTACAGGGCAGGGGCAGTACTTC	CASSFTGQGQYF
TRBV5-5	NA	NA	TRBJ1-2	TGTGCCAGCAGCTTGGGTGGATCTGGCTACACCTTC	CASSLGGSGYTF
TRBV2	NA	TRBD1	TRBJ1-1	TGTGCCAGCAGTAGGGGACAGGGGGCGAACACTGAAGCTTTCTTT	CASSRGQGANTEAFF
TRBV5-6	NA	TRBD1	TRBJ2-1	TGTGCCAGCAGCCAAGGACAGGGGAGGTTGATTGCTTACAATGAGCAGTTCTTC	CASSQGQGRLIAYNEQFF
TRBV19	NA	TRBD1	TRBJ2-7	TGTGCCAGTAGCACAGTAGGGACAGTAAGAAGACAGTACTTC	CASSTVGTVRRQYF
TRBV9	NA	TRBD1	TRBJ1-2	TGTGCCAGCAGCGTAGCGATGACAGGGTGGTATGGCTACACCTTC	CASSVAMTGWYGYTF
TRBV19	few	NA	TRBJ2-4	TGTGCCAGTAGACAATCAGAGAAAAACATTCAGTACTTC	CASRQSEKNIQYF